The 13 T cell receptor beta chains presented below share a single source sample, sequenced in a study of T cells in Graves' hyperthyroidism and ophthalmopathy. There were TCR beta CDR3 regions amplified from RNA transcripts. When the TCR CDR3 underwent first-round RT-PCR, the HTBI primer set was used. Via MiXCR, TCRdb re-called the multiplex PCR reads, giving one row per CDR3 protein. The sample records approximately 690,000 distinct CDR3 sequences, 20% being singletons. Sequences were obtained from blood. The receptor source for this set is a man aged 25-40 years with Graves' ophthalmopathy.

In this sample, this clonotype turned up many times. The V call is TRBV11-2, the J call TRBJ2-7, with a possible D match to TRBD1 (5 bases). Between the trimmed V and J ends, which lost 2 bases and 0 bases, there was a span of 11 bases. Looked up from germline, CDR1 is SGHAT and CDR2 is FQNNGV. The CDR3 is 15 amino acids. The CDR3 coding sequence is TGTGCCAGCAGCTTAATGGGGCAGGACTCCTACGAGCAGTACTTC. It is translated as CASSLMGQDSYEQYF.

This clonotype was recorded many times. J is TRBJ1-2 and V is TRBV30; 10 bases map to TRBD1. The CDR3 loop spans 13 amino acids. V was clipped by 1 base and J by 6 bases; unmatched bases: 2. The germline V gene has CDR1 GTSNPN and CDR2 SVGIG (reference sequence). In nucleotides, the CDR3 is TGTGCCTGGAGTGAAGGGACAGGGGATGGCTACACCTTC. This translates into CAWSEGTGDGYTF.

This clonotype was counted at least ten times. The J gene is TRBJ2-3, the V gene TRBV30; D not certain. The CDR3 runs 14 residues. With 2 bases removed from V and 2 bases from J, the gap between germline ends came to 11 bases. CDR1 and CDR2 (germline): GTSNPN, SVGIG (reference sequence). The DNA for the CDR3 is TGTGCCTGGAGTCGTGGGAAGGCCACAGATACGCAGTATTTT. Encoded protein: CAWSRGKATDTQYF.

This sequence joins TRBV28 and TRBJ2-6; D ambiguous. This CDR3 comprises 14 residues. Trimming took off 8 bases at V and 0 bases at J, with 8 bases between the two ends. Germline-derived CDR1 and CDR2 are MDHEN and SYDVKM. CDR3 nucleotide sequence: TGTGCCAGCTCGGATACCTCTGGGGCCAACGTCCTGACTTTC. Protein sequence: CASSDTSGANVLTF.

J is TRBJ2-2 and V is TRBV10-3; D is unresolved. The V end lost 3 bases, the J end lost 6 bases, and 11 bases lay between the germline ends. The CDR3 is 14 amino acids. Germline CDR1 reads ENHRY; CDR2 reads SYGVKD. CDR3 in DNA: TGTGCCATCAGTGAACGGGCCCCTTCCGGGGAGCTGTTTTTT. Translated, it gives CAISERAPSGELFF.

The rearrangement uses TRBV28 and TRBJ1-6; 9 bases are shared with TRBD1. Germline V lookup: CDR1 MDHEN, CDR2 SYDVKM. The V segment lost 5 bases and the J segment 10 bases; nucleotides outside the gene matches: 18. The CDR3 extends over 18 amino acids. CDR3: CASSDRDRVPFFGSPLHF. CDR3 DNA sequence: TGTGCCAGCAGTGACCGGGACAGGGTCCCTTTTTTTGGGTCACCCCTCCACTTT.

About this clonotype itself: At one end, the junction sequence differs from germline, possibly due to a read error. The chain employs TRBV28 and TRBJ2-1, with 11 bases matching TRBD2. CDR3 length equals 15 residues. CDR1 MDHEN and CDR2 SYDVKM come from the germline V gene. The CDR3, as DNA: TGTGCCAGCAGTTCGACTAGCGGGATCTACAATGAGCAGTCCTTC. It translates to CASSSTSGIYNEQSF. The full variable domain, rest sourced from reference TRBV28 and TRBJ2-1, is DVKVTQSSRYLVKRTGEKVFLECVQDMDHENMFWYRQDPGLGLRLIYFSYDVKMKEKGDIPEGYSVSREKKERFSLILESASTNQTSMYLCASSSTSGIYNEQSFGPGTRLTVL.

In its sample, this clonotype was seen many times. The junction shows a germline mismatch at one end, possibly a read error. The chain employs TRBV5-1 and TRBJ1-3, with D unresolved. Germline values: CDR1 SGHRS, CDR2 YFSETQ. The CDR3 totals 12 residues. The CDR3 nucleotides are TGTGCCAGCACCGATTCCGGAAACACCATATATTTT. Its translation: CASTDSGNTIYF.

The table lists this clonotype with a few counts. Compared with germline, one end of the junction differs, possibly owing to a read error. The chain couples TRBV11-2 to TRBJ2-3; unclear D gene. The CDR3 loop spans 12 amino acids. Per germline, CDR1 SGHAT and CDR2 FQNNGV. CDR3 loop: CASTKSTDTQYF. In DNA form, the CDR3 reads TGTGCCAGCACAAAAAGCACAGATACGCAATATTTT.

This chain connects TRBV5-1 to TRBJ1-4; no definite D call. V gave up 4 bases and J gave up 7 bases, with 14 bases separating them. Looked up from germline, CDR1 is SGHRS and CDR2 is YFSETQ. The CDR3 consists of 14 residues. The CDR3 protein is CASSDGVSGEKLFF. CDR3 coding DNA: TGCGCCAGCAGCGACGGGGTTTCGGGTGAAAAACTGTTTTTT.

This clonotype was seen at least ten times. V gene TRBV28 combines with J gene TRBJ1-1; the D is unclear. The CDR3 consists of 14 residues. CDR1 is MDHEN, CDR2 SYDVKM, per germline. With 0 bases removed from V and 1 base from J, the gap between germline ends came to 6 bases. The CDR3 DNA sequence: TGTGCCAGCAGTTTATGGGCCACGAACACTGAAGCTTTCTTT. This gives the protein CASSLWATNTEAFF. The full variable domain, with the rest looked up from reference TRBV28 and TRBJ1-1, is DVKVTQSSRYLVKRTGEKVFLECVQDMDHENMFWYRQDPGLGLRLIYFSYDVKMKEKGDIPEGYSVSREKKERFSLILESASTNQTSMYLCASSLWATNTEAFFGQGTRLTVV.

This clonotype was observed at least ten times. The V gene is TRBV5-6, the J gene TRBJ2-7; 7 bases align to TRBD2. Germline trimming cut 0 bases from V and 5 bases from J; bases unmatched to any gene: 8. CDR1 and CDR2 (germline): SGHDT, YYEEEE. The CDR3 runs to 15 residues. DNA of the CDR3: TGTGCCAGCAGCTTGGACGGCGGGAGTACAGACGAGCAGTACTTC. It is translated as CASSLDGGSTDEQYF.

This sequence joins TRBV7-3 and TRBJ1-4; TRBD1 is a possible D gene (6 bases). Trimming took 3 bases from V and 8 from J, leaving 13 bases between them. Germline V gives CDR1 SGHTA, CDR2 FQGTGA. The length of the CDR3 is 14 residues. The CDR3 protein is CASSFGGLEEKLFF. CDR3 sequence (DNA): TGTGCCAGCAGCTTCGGGGGGCTTGAAGAAAAACTGTTTTTT.